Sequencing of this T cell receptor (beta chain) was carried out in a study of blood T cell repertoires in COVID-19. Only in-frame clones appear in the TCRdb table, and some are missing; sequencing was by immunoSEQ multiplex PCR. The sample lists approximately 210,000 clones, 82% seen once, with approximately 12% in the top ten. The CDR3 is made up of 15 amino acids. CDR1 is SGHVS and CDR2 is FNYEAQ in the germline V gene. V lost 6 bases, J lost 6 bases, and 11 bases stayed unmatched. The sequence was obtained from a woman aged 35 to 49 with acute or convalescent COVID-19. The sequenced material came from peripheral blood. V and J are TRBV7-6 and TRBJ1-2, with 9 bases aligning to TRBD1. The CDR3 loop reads CASRPGTGFTDGYTF. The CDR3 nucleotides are TGTGCCAGCAGGCCCGGGACAGGGTTTACAGATGGCTACACCTTC.